This T cell receptor beta chain is from a study of blood T cell repertoires in COVID-19. As for the study in general: There were acute and convalescent COVID-19 samples, and they came from the United States, Italy and Spain. Sample material is recorded as cDNA or gDNA derived from T cells, B-cell-depleted T cells, or PBMCs.

Study processing details: Researchers report that nucleated cell counts were estimated from reference gene primer amplification. Generated by immunoSEQ multiplex PCR, the TCRdb table keeps only in-frame clones and is missing some. V, J and clone size reflect that table, while D and trimming were determined from the DNA. Of 250,000 to 400,000 clones detected, roughly nine tenths appear once; the ten largest clones hold roughly 2.9%. Seattle patients were enrolled while actively infected and followed longitudinally. The germline V gene encodes CDR1 SNHLY and CDR2 FYNNEI. There are 14 residues in the CDR3. The V and J ends lost 4 bases and 4 bases respectively, with 13 bases between them.

The sequenced material came from peripheral blood. This TCR came from a woman in her twenties or thirties with COVID-19, enrolled during active disease. The chain links TRBV2 to TRBJ1-1; D gene ambiguous. The DNA for the CDR3 is TGTGCCAGCAGTGTGGGCAGTAGTAGCACTGAAGCTTTCTTT. Amino acid sequence: CASSVGSSSTEAFF.